Below are 26 T cell receptor beta chains sequenced from a single sample in a study of CD8 T cells in ankylosing spondylitis. TCRdb independently ran MiXCR on the 5' RACE reads; one entry per CDR3 protein. This table has about 40,000 distinct CDR3 sequences, 16% appearing once. Sequenced: blood. These receptor sequences come from a male donor with ankylosing spondylitis or in good health (not recorded which).

The chain is built from TRBV29-1 and TRBJ2-1; the match to TRBD2 covers 8 bases. Germline V gives CDR1 SQVTM, CDR2 ANQGSEA. The CDR3 is 13 amino acids. J was trimmed by 7 bases and V by 4 bases; bases with no gene match: 6. The CDR3, as DNA: TGCAGCGTTGCTACTAGCGGAGGGAATGAGCAGTTCTTC. Residues: CSVATSGGNEQFF.

The sample holds a few counts of this clonotype. The chain combines TRBV4-3 with TRBJ1-1; D call uncertain. This CDR3 is 15 amino acids long. Trimming took off 0 bases at V and 1 base at J, with 9 bases between the two ends. The germline V gene has CDR1 LGHNA and CDR2 YSLEER. This chain's CDR3 is CASSQDLGPNTEAFF. CDR3 nucleotide sequence: TGCGCCAGCAGCCAAGATTTAGGGCCGAACACTGAAGCTTTCTTT.

The V call is TRBV20-1, the J call TRBJ1-5, with D possibly being TRBD1 (6 bases). The V gene's germline CDR1 is DFQATT and CDR2 SNEGSKA (reference sequence). Trimming stripped 6 bases from V and 2 bases from J, with 17 bases between. The CDR3 is 15 residues long. The CDR3 region has the DNA TGCAGTGCCACATTCCCAGGGGCGGGCAATCAGCCCCAGCATTTT. Residues: CSATFPGAGNQPQHF.

This clonotype was counted a few times. The V gene is TRBV10-3, the J gene TRBJ1-1, with a possible D match to TRBD1 (5 bases). Trimming stripped 0 bases from V and 10 bases from J, with 15 bases between. CDR1 is ENHRY, CDR2 SYGVKD, per germline. This CDR3 is built from 14 residues. Here the CDR3 reads CAISESGRGTVAFF. The DNA for the CDR3 is TGTGCCATCAGTGAGTCGGGGCGTGGAACGGTAGCTTTCTTT.

A few counts support this clonotype. V usage is TRBV4-1 and J usage is TRBJ2-3, with unresolved D. V gave up 4 bases and J gave up 4 bases, with 9 bases separating them. Germline lookup yields CDR1 MGHRA and CDR2 YSYEKL. This CDR3 has 13 amino acids. For the CDR3, the DNA is TGCGCCAGCAGCCGGGAACGGCCAGATACGCAGTATTTT. Protein sequence: CASSRERPDTQYF.

This clonotype has more than one count but fewer than ten. The V and J genes are TRBV4-3 and TRBJ2-6; possibly TRBD2 for D (6 bases). V was shortened by 0 bases and J by 2 bases, with 8 bases between the two germline ends. Germline V gene sequence: CDR1 LGHNA, CDR2 YSLEER. The CDR3 is 16 amino acids. The CDR3 nucleotides are TGCGCCAGCAGCCAAGATGGAGGGACTGGGGCCAACGTCCTGACTTTC. Translated: CASSQDGGTGANVLTF.

The chain joins TRBV29-1 to TRBJ2-7; D perhaps matches TRBD1 (5 bases). CDR1 is SQVTM and CDR2 is ANQGSEA in the germline V gene. V was shortened by 7 bases and J by 6 bases, with 13 bases between the two germline ends. The CDR3 length is 11 residues. The CDR3 DNA reads as TGCAGCGCTGGACATCAGGGCGAGCAGTACTTC. It specifies CSAGHQGEQYF.

This clonotype was seen only a few times. The V gene is TRBV24-1, the J gene TRBJ2-3; D not certain. The length of the CDR3 is 14 residues. CDR1 KGHDR and CDR2 SFDVKD come from the germline V gene. Trimming shortened V by 0 bases and J by 5 bases, and 8 bases separated the two germline ends. CDR3 DNA: TGTGCCACCAGTGATTTGTTCGGAGAAGATACGCAGTATTTT. Translated: CATSDLFGEDTQYF.

The chain has TRBV7-9 and TRBJ2-1, with no clear D. Germline V gene data show CDR1 as SEHNR and CDR2 as FQNEAQ (reference sequence). The CDR3 is 10 residues long. Deletions cut 2 bases from V and 9 bases from J, with 2 bases between. The CDR3 DNA follows: TGTGCCAGCAGCTTAAGTGAGCAGTTCTTC. This gives the protein CASSLSEQFF.

This chain uses TRBV4-3 with TRBJ2-1, with unresolved D. The CDR3 is 14 amino acids. Trimming took 1 base from V and 3 from J, leaving 7 bases between them. Germline V gives CDR1 LGHNA, CDR2 YSLEER. CDR3 in amino acids: CASSQGEFYNEQFF. The CDR3 region has the DNA TGCGCCAGCAGCCAAGGGGAATTCTACAATGAGCAGTTCTTC.

This clonotype was seen more than once but under ten times. The CDR3 here is CASSSLGQPVDTEAFF. CDR3 DNA sequence: TGTGCCAGCAGCAGCCTAGGACAGCCAGTAGACACTGAAGCTTTCTTT. V usage is TRBV7-9 and J usage is TRBJ1-1; D is possibly TRBD1 (6 bases). Germline V gives CDR1 SEHNR, CDR2 FQNEAQ (reference sequence). This CDR3 comprises 16 residues. V was trimmed by 5 bases and J by 3 bases, leaving 19 bases between them.

This sequence joins TRBV2 and TRBJ1-5; TRBD1 might be the D (6 bases). V dropped 2 bases and J dropped 6 bases, with 14 bases sitting between them. This CDR3 is built from 15 residues. Germline CDR1 is SNHLY and CDR2 is FYNNEI. The CDR3 DNA follows: TGTGCCAGCAGTGAAACGAACAGGGCCGGTCAGCCCCAGCATTTT. It is translated as CASSETNRAGQPQHF.

This clonotype was found a few times. J is TRBJ1-4 and V is TRBV12-5, with TRBD1 matching 10 bases. The CDR3 totals 15 residues. Germline V CDR1 and CDR2: LGHNT, FRNRAP. The junction had 10 bases not matched to a gene; V was cut back by 8 bases and J by 7 bases. The CDR3 coding sequence is TGTGCTAGTACTCGCCTCGGGACAGGGGCTGAAAAACTGTTTTTT. It codes for CASTRLGTGAEKLFF. The variable domain in full, completed from reference TRBV12-5 and TRBJ1-4, reads DARVTQTPRHKVTEMGQEVTMRCQPILGHNTVFWYRQTMMQGLELLAYFRNRAPLDDSGMPKDRFSAEMPDATLATLKIQPSEPRDSAVYFCASTRLGTGAEKLFFGSGTQLSVL.

This clonotype occurred a few times. This sequence joins TRBV6-5 and TRBJ2-2; tentative D call: TRBD1 (5 bases). Germline CDR1 MNHEY, CDR2 SVGAGI. This CDR3 region has 14 residues. V lost 6 bases and J lost 2, with 10 bases in between. The CDR3 nucleotides read TGTGCCAGCAGCCCCCAGGGAAACACCGGGGAGCTGTTTTTT. Its protein product is CASSPQGNTGELFF.

This chain links TRBV6-6 with TRBJ2-7; TRBD1 agrees at 7 bases. After removal of 6 bases from V and 6 bases from J, the junction contained 11 bases not matched to a gene. The V gene's germline CDR1 is MNHNY and CDR2 SVGAGI (reference sequence). CDR3 length: 14 residues. The CDR3 protein is CASRMDRSTGEQYF. The CDR3 coding sequence is TGTGCCAGCAGGATGGACAGGTCCACGGGCGAGCAGTACTTC.

This clonotype was observed a few times. The V call is TRBV24-1, the J call TRBJ2-2, with D possibly TRBD2 on 6 matching bases. There are 17 residues in the CDR3. Deletions cut 0 bases from V and 3 bases from J, with 13 bases between. Germline assignment: CDR1 KGHDR and CDR2 SFDVKD. The chain's CDR3 is CATSDLPEPGDTGELFF. The CDR3, as DNA: TGTGCCACCAGTGATTTGCCGGAACCGGGGGACACCGGGGAGCTGTTTTTT.

The chain recombines TRBV5-1 with TRBJ2-5; TRBD1 matches 10 bases. J was trimmed by 5 bases and V by 7 bases; bases with no gene match: 5. This CDR3 has 13 residues. Germline CDR1 SGHRS, CDR2 YFSETQ. The DNA for the CDR3 is TGCGCCAGCGGGACAGGGGTGCGCGAGACCCAGTACTTC. It specifies CASGTGVRETQYF.

The gene calls are TRBV20-1 and TRBJ2-2, with 7 bases matching TRBD2. There are 11 residues in the CDR3. Trimming at V came to 6 bases and at J to 5 bases, leaving 0 bases not matched to a gene. Germline values: CDR1 DFQATT, CDR2 SNEGSKA (reference sequence). The chain's CDR3 is CSAGRTGELFF. DNA for the CDR3: TGCAGTGCCGGGAGGACCGGGGAGCTGTTTTTT.

The chain couples TRBV28 to TRBJ2-1; perhaps TRBD2 as D (5 bases). Trimming removed 0 bases from V and 11 bases from J, with 8 bases in between. This CDR3 region has 12 residues. Germline CDR1 is MDHEN and CDR2 is SYDVKM. CDR3 protein: CASSLWDGKQFF. CDR3 nucleotides: TGTGCCAGCAGTTTATGGGACGGGAAGCAGTTCTTC.

This clonotype was picked up one time. The V call is TRBV11-1, the J call TRBJ2-1; TRBD1 agrees at 10 bases. V trimming: 3 bases; J trimming: 14 bases; junction bases outside the gene matches: 4. The V gene's germline CDR1 is SGHAT and CDR2 FQDESV (reference sequence). This CDR3 spans 12 amino acids. The CDR3 protein is CASSFGGTGEFF. CDR3 bases: TGTGCCAGCAGCTTCGGAGGGACAGGGGAGTTCTTC.

The V and J genes are TRBV4-1 and TRBJ2-7, with TRBD2 identical over 7 bases. Trimming took 3 bases from V and 3 from J; bases not matched to a gene: 14. Germline values: CDR1 MGHRA, CDR2 YSYEKL. The CDR3 consists of 17 residues. The CDR3 DNA reads as TGCGCCAGCAGCCAGACCCGAAATTTAGCGGGCTACTACGAGCAGTACTTC. It translates to CASSQTRNLAGYYEQYF.

The rearrangement joins TRBV9 to TRBJ2-2, with 7 bases lining up with TRBD1. This CDR3 has 16 residues. From germline, CDR1 is SGDLS and CDR2 YYNGEE. V lost 4 bases and J lost 1; bases outside the gene matches: 7. The CDR3 loop is CASSPHRTGNTGELFF. The CDR3 DNA reads as TGTGCCAGCAGCCCACACCGGACAGGGAACACCGGGGAGCTGTTTTTT.

V and J are TRBV20-1 and TRBJ2-7; TRBD2 agrees at 7 bases. Germline lookup yields CDR1 DFQATT and CDR2 SNEGSKA (reference sequence). With V trimmed by 3 bases and J by 6 bases, 14 bases remained unmatched. The CDR3 is 15 residues long. The CDR3 bases are TGCAGTGCTAGGTTAGGTGGCGGGAGAAGTTCCGAGCAGTACTTC. Translating gives CSARLGGGRSSEQYF.

This clonotype was counted only a few times. The rearrangement uses TRBV29-1 and TRBJ2-5; D perhaps matches TRBD2 (7 bases). Trimming pared 4 bases from V and 5 bases from J, leaving 11 bases between. The CDR3 contains 12 residues. Germline V gene sequence: CDR1 SQVTM, CDR2 ANQGSEA. CDR3 nucleotides: TGCAGCGTTGCGGGGGGCAGGGAGACCCAGTACTTC. It is translated as CSVAGGRETQYF.

The chain carries TRBV10-2 and TRBJ1-1, with 10 bases aligning to TRBD1. The J segment lost 5 bases and the V segment lost 7 bases, leaving 4 bases of the junction unmatched. The germline V gene has CDR1 WSHSY and CDR2 SAAADI. The CDR3 is 13 amino acids. Here the CDR3 DNA reads TGCGCCAGCAAAGGACAGGGGGGAACTGAAGCTTTCTTT. Its translation: CASKGQGGTEAFF.

This clonotype was detected a few times. The V call is TRBV6-6, the J call TRBJ2-2, with no clear D. Germline V gene data show CDR1 as MNHNY and CDR2 as SVGAGI (reference sequence). V shed 6 bases and J shed 0 bases, with 11 bases lying between them. This CDR3 spans 15 amino acids. CDR3 residues: CASSPGPANTGELFF. CDR3 DNA: TGTGCCAGCAGCCCCGGACCAGCGAACACCGGGGAGCTGTTTTTT.